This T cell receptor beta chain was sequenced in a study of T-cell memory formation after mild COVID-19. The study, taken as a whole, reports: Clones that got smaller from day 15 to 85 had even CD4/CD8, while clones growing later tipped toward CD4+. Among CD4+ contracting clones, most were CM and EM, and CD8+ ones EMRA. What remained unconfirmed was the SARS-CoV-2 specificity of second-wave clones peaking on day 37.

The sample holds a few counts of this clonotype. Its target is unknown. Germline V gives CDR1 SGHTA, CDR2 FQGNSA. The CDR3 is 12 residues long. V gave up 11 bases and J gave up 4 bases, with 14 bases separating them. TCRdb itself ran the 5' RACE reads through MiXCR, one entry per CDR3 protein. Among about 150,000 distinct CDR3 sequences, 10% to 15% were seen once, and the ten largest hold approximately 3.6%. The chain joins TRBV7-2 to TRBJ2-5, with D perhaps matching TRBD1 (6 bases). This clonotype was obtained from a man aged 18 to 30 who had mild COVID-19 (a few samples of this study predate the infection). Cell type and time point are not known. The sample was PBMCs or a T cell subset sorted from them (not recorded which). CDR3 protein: CASGVRAETQYF. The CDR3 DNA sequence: TGTGCCTCAGGGGTGCGGGCAGAGACCCAGTACTTC.